This TCR beta chain was identified during a study of technical replicates of blood from a few donors. The CDR3 loop spans 13 amino acids. Germline V CDR1 and CDR2: MNHEY, SVGAGI. The V end was cut by 5 bases, the J end by 0 bases, with 8 bases between. Libraries were prepared by immunoSEQ multiplex PCR; TCRdb keeps only in-frame clonotypes and omits some of them. The sample holds about 97,000 clones; nearly 96% are singletons and the top ten take approximately 0.21%. Sequences were obtained from T cells isolated from PBMCs. The genes are TRBV6-5 and TRBJ2-7; TRBD2 is a possible D gene (5 bases). The TCR was taken from a human donor in good health. CDR3 residues: CASSRRGSYEQYF. The CDR3 DNA is TGTGCCAGCAGTCGACGGGGCTCCTACGAGCAGTACTTC.